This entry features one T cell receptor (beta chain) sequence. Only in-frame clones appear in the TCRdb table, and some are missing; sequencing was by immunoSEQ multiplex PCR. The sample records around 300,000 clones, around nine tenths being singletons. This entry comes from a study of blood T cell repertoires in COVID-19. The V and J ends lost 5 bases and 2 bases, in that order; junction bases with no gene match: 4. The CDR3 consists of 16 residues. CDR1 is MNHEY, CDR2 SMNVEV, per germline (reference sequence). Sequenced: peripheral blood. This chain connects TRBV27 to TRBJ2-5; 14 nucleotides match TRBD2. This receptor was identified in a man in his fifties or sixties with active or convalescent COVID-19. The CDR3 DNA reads TGTGCCAGCAGTCCTCGGACTAGCGGGGGGCAAGAGACCCAGTACTTC. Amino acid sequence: CASSPRTSGGQETQYF.